Presented here are 3 T cell receptor beta chains from one specimen sequenced in a study of tumor-infiltrating lymphocytes in primary liver carcinoma. Taking about 19-31 mg of unsorted bulk tissue, the authors co-extracted RNA and DNA. A primer in the constant region served to generate TCR beta cDNA from about 470 ng of total RNA. Modified slightly, ARM-PCR produced TCR beta libraries over three nested multiplex PCR rounds. The first two PCR rounds used TRBV1-TRBV30 forward primers with a C-beta reverse primer, about 10 cycles each. TCRdb reprocessed the multiplex PCR reads with MiXCR, giving one entry per CDR3 protein. Of roughly 80,000 distinct CDR3 sequences in the sample, 71% were seen once. Input material: liver tumor tissue from sampling region 4. Regarding subset: tumor region T4, right-lateral pole. The receptor set was obtained from an older woman with primary liver carcinoma and hepatitis B virus infection.

To note about this clonotype: A much larger clone lies a single base off, so this may be a read error. V usage is TRBV7-9 and J usage is TRBJ2-2; 9 nucleotides match TRBD1. The CDR3 covers 13 residues. Germline assignment: CDR1 SEHNR and CDR2 FQNEAQ (reference sequence). V was clipped by 8 bases and J by 4 bases; unmatched bases: 2. CDR3 bases: TGTGCCAGCGGGACAGGGCGCACCGGGGAGCTGTTTTTT. Translation: CASGTGRTGELFF.

On this clonotype: A much larger clone lies a single base off, so this may be a read error. This chain links TRBV30 with TRBJ1-6, with D hard to call. The CDR3 consists of 13 residues. In germline, CDR1 is GTSNPN, CDR2 SVGIG (reference sequence). The CDR3 sequence: CVWSLSGESPLHF. The DNA for the CDR3 is TGTGTCTGGAGTCTCAGCGGCGAGTCACCCCTCCACTTT.

The rearrangement uses TRBV12-3 or TRBV12-4 and TRBJ1-6, with 8 bases aligning to TRBD1. The junction had 10 bases not matched to a gene; V was cut back by 5 bases and J by 7 bases. CDR3 length: 16 residues. CDR3 amino acids: CASSTRLRTGNSPLHF. CDR3 bases: TGTGCCAGCAGTACCCGGTTAAGGACAGGGAATTCACCCCTCCACTTT.